Listed below are T cell receptor beta chains from one sample, sequenced in a study of cytomegalovirus exposure and HLA in healthy donors. Using immunoSEQ multiplex PCR, the repertoire was profiled, and TCRdb retains in-frame clones only, with some absent. The repertoire holds 100,000 or so clones, about three quarters seen once, with 4% to 5.5% in the top ten. The sequencing input was PBMCs. Receptors were obtained from a man younger than 40 in good health and CMV-seropositive. The CDR3 runs from the conserved cysteine through the conserved F or W. D genes are given only for firm matches. Some rows mark clone size as missing; the rest say once, few, many or name a class of expanded clone.

V gene: TRBV9
J gene: TRBJ2-6
clone size: -
D gene: -
CDR3 protein: CASSAQTGGGANVLTF
CDR3 DNA: TGTGCCAGCAGCGCTCAGACGGGTGGCGGGGCCAACGTCCTGACTTTC

V gene: TRBV4-2
J gene: TRBJ2-7
clone size: -
D gene: TRBD2
CDR3 protein: CASSQGAGGSYEQYF
CDR3 DNA: TGTGCCAGCAGCCAAGGAGCGGGAGGCTCCTACGAGCAGTACTTC

V gene: TRBV19
J gene: TRBJ2-1
clone size: -
D gene: -
CDR3 protein: CASNGGGARSYNEQFF
CDR3 DNA: TGTGCCAGCAATGGGGGAGGAGCACGCTCCTACAATGAGCAGTTCTTC

V gene: TRBV10-3
J gene: TRBJ2-2
clone size: -
D gene: -
CDR3 protein: CAISGVSGNTGELFF
CDR3 DNA: TGTGCCATCAGTGGTGTTAGCGGGAACACCGGGGAGCTGTTTTTT

V gene: TRBV28
J gene: TRBJ1-2
clone size: -
D gene: TRBD1
CDR3 protein: CASSTAGTGVLDGYTF
CDR3 DNA: TGTGCCAGCAGTACCGCCGGGACAGGGGTTTTGGATGGCTACACCTTC

V gene: TRBV5-6
J gene: TRBJ1-6
clone size: once
D gene: TRBD1
CDR3 protein: CASSFAPGTAPGMPLHF
CDR3 DNA: TGTGCCAGCAGCTTTGCCCCCGGGACAGCCCCTGGTATGCCCCTCCACTTT

V gene: TRBV2
J gene: TRBJ1-2
clone size: few
D gene: -
CDR3 protein: CASSEGQDYYGYTF
CDR3 DNA: TGTGCCAGCAGTGAAGGTCAGGATTACTATGGCTACACCTTC

V gene: TRBV6-6
J gene: TRBJ1-2
clone size: -
D gene: -
CDR3 protein: CASRPDNLYGYTF
CDR3 DNA: TGTGCCAGCAGACCTGACAACCTCTATGGCTACACCTTC

V gene: TRBV9
J gene: TRBJ2-7
clone size: -
D gene: -
CDR3 protein: CASSVDGGDYEQYF
CDR3 DNA: TGTGCCAGCAGCGTAGATGGAGGGGACTACGAGCAGTACTTC

V gene: TRBV4-3
J gene: TRBJ2-7
clone size: -
D gene: -
CDR3 protein: CASSFKQETYEQYF
CDR3 DNA: TGCGCCAGCAGCTTTAAACAGGAGACCTACGAGCAGTACTTC

V gene: TRBV30
J gene: TRBJ1-2
clone size: -
D gene: -
CDR3 protein: CAWSVEANYGYTF
CDR3 DNA: TGTGCCTGGAGTGTAGAGGCTAACTATGGCTACACCTTC

V gene: TRBV19
J gene: TRBJ2-7
clone size: -
D gene: TRBD1
CDR3 protein: CASRKTGPSYEQYF
CDR3 DNA: TGTGCCAGCCGAAAGACAGGGCCATCCTACGAGCAGTACTTC

V gene: TRBV4-3
J gene: TRBJ1-2
clone size: once
D gene: -
CDR3 protein: CASSQEGQRNRYTF
CDR3 DNA: TGCGCCAGCAGCCAAGAAGGACAGCGGAATCGCTACACCTTC

V gene: TRBV7-9
J gene: TRBJ1-1
clone size: few
D gene: -
CDR3 protein: CASSLTTFEAFF
CDR3 DNA: TGTGCCAGCAGCTTAACTACGTTTGAAGCTTTCTTT

V gene: TRBV30
J gene: TRBJ2-7
clone size: -
D gene: -
CDR3 protein: CARSRGSFSYEQYF
CDR3 DNA: TGTGCGCGATCAAGGGGCTCGTTCTCCTACGAGCAGTACTTC

V gene: TRBV5-4
J gene: TRBJ2-1
clone size: -
D gene: TRBD2
CDR3 protein: CASSSLRTSGGDEQFF
CDR3 DNA: TGTGCCAGCAGCTCTCTTCGGACTAGCGGGGGGGATGAGCAGTTCTTC

V gene: TRBV2
J gene: TRBJ2-7
clone size: -
D gene: TRBD1
CDR3 protein: CASRGQIDEQYF
CDR3 DNA: TGTGCCAGCAGGGGACAGATCGACGAGCAGTACTTC

V gene: TRBV6-6
J gene: TRBJ1-1
clone size: -
D gene: -
CDR3 protein: CASSYNRVNTEAFF
CDR3 DNA: TGTGCCAGCAGTTACAACAGGGTGAACACTGAAGCTTTCTTT

V gene: TRBV9
J gene: TRBJ2-5
clone size: medium-sized
D gene: TRBD1
CDR3 protein: CASNRDRGTTGTQYF
CDR3 DNA: TGTGCCAGCAATCGGGACAGGGGGACAACGGGTACCCAGTACTTC

V gene: TRBV27
J gene: TRBJ1-2
clone size: -
D gene: TRBD1
CDR3 protein: CASSETGPNYGYTF
CDR3 DNA: TGTGCCAGCAGTGAGACAGGGCCTAACTATGGCTACACCTTC

V gene: TRBV6-1
J gene: TRBJ1-2
clone size: once
D gene: -
CDR3 protein: CASSEAWAYGYTF
CDR3 DNA: TGTGCCAGCAGTGAGGCTTGGGCCTATGGCTACACCTTC

V gene: TRBV4-3
J gene: TRBJ1-2
clone size: -
D gene: TRBD1
CDR3 protein: CASSRGQGSEYGYTF
CDR3 DNA: TGCGCCAGCAGCCGGGGACAGGGCTCGGAGTATGGCTACACCTTC

V gene: TRBV6-5
J gene: TRBJ1-2
clone size: -
D gene: -
CDR3 protein: CASSSGRAFTYYGYTF
CDR3 DNA: TGTGCCAGCAGTTCGGGCAGGGCCTTCACTTACTATGGCTACACCTTC

V gene: TRBV27
J gene: TRBJ2-2
clone size: -
D gene: TRBD1
CDR3 protein: CASTLGTGRTGELFF
CDR3 DNA: TGTGCCAGCACCCTCGGGACAGGGCGGACCGGGGAGCTGTTTTTT

V gene: TRBV5-6
J gene: TRBJ1-5
clone size: -
D gene: -
CDR3 protein: CASRSFMEGPQHF
CDR3 DNA: TGTGCCAGCAGGTCTTTTATGGAGGGGCCCCAGCATTTT

V gene: TRBV2
J gene: TRBJ2-3
clone size: -
D gene: -
CDR3 protein: CASRSPDTQYF
CDR3 DNA: TGTGCCAGCAGGAGTCCAGATACGCAGTATTTT

V gene: TRBV18
J gene: TRBJ2-5
clone size: -
D gene: -
CDR3 protein: CASSPPGVGETQYF
CDR3 DNA: TGTGCCAGCTCACCACCAGGGGTGGGAGAGACCCAGTACTTC

V gene: TRBV9
J gene: TRBJ2-7
clone size: -
D gene: TRBD2
CDR3 protein: CASSVGPVAGAEWAYEQYF
CDR3 DNA: TGTGCCAGCAGCGTAGGTCCGGTAGCGGGAGCCGAATGGGCCTACGAGCAGTACTTC

V gene: TRBV7-2
J gene: TRBJ2-2
clone size: -
D gene: -
CDR3 protein: CASSRGPSSGELFF
CDR3 DNA: TGTGCCAGCAGCCGAGGCCCTAGCTCCGGGGAGCTGTTTTTT

V gene: TRBV6-4
J gene: TRBJ1-2
clone size: -
D gene: -
CDR3 protein: CASSAKAGYGYTF
CDR3 DNA: TGTGCCAGCAGTGCTAAAGCCGGCTATGGCTACACCTTC

V gene: TRBV5-4
J gene: TRBJ2-3
clone size: -
D gene: -
CDR3 protein: CASSPTPTDTQYF
CDR3 DNA: TGTGCCAGCAGCCCTACCCCCACAGATACGCAGTATTTT

V gene: TRBV6-5
J gene: TRBJ2-4
clone size: -
D gene: -
CDR3 protein: CASRGTFKNIQYF
CDR3 DNA: TGTGCCAGCAGAGGGACTTTCAAAAACATTCAGTACTTC

V gene: TRBV20-1
J gene: TRBJ2-4
clone size: -
D gene: -
CDR3 protein: CSARTLRGRYF
CDR3 DNA: TGCAGTGCTCGCACCCTTCGGGGTAGATACTTC

V gene: TRBV27
J gene: TRBJ2-7
clone size: -
D gene: TRBD1
CDR3 protein: CASSPRQGSYEQYF
CDR3 DNA: TGTGCCAGCAGTCCGAGACAGGGCTCCTACGAGCAGTACTTC

V gene: TRBV6-5
J gene: TRBJ1-2
clone size: -
D gene: TRBD1
CDR3 protein: CASRRRDRSYGYTF
CDR3 DNA: TGTGCCAGCAGACGCCGGGACAGGAGCTATGGCTACACCTTC

V gene: TRBV2
J gene: TRBJ1-5
clone size: -
D gene: -
CDR3 protein: CASSENSYSNQPQHF
CDR3 DNA: TGTGCCAGCAGTGAGAATAGTTATAGCAATCAGCCCCAGCATTTT

V gene: TRBV9
J gene: TRBJ1-3
clone size: -
D gene: -
CDR3 protein: CASSVDAGLVAGNTIYF
CDR3 DNA: TGTGCCAGCAGCGTAGATGCGGGTTTGGTAGCCGGAAACACCATATATTTT

V gene: TRBV4-1
J gene: TRBJ1-1
clone size: -
D gene: TRBD1
CDR3 protein: CASSLTGQDTEAFF
CDR3 DNA: TGCGCCAGCAGCCTGACGGGACAGGACACTGAAGCTTTCTTT

V gene: TRBV28
J gene: TRBJ1-6
clone size: -
D gene: -
CDR3 protein: CASRRTATYSPLHF
CDR3 DNA: TGTGCCAGCCGCAGGACAGCAACGTATTCACCCCTCCACTTT

V gene: TRBV6-5
J gene: TRBJ2-5
clone size: -
D gene: TRBD1
CDR3 protein: CASSPNRGMETQYF
CDR3 DNA: TGTGCCAGCAGTCCTAACAGGGGAATGGAGACCCAGTACTTC